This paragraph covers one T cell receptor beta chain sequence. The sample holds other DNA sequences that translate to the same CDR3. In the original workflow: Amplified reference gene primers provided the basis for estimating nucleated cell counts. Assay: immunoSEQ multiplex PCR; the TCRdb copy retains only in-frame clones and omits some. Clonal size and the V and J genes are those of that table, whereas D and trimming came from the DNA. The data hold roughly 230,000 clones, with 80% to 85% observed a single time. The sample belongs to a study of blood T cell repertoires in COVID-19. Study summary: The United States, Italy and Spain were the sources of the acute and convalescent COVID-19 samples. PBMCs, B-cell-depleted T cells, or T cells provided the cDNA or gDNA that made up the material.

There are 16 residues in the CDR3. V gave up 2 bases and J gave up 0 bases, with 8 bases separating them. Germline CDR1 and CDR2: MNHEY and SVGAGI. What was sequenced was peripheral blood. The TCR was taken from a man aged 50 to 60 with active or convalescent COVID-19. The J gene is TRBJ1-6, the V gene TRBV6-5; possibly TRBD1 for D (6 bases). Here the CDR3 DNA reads TGTGCCAGCAGTTACGGGGGCAGCTCCTATAATTCACCCCTCCACTTT. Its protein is CASSYGGSSYNSPLHF.